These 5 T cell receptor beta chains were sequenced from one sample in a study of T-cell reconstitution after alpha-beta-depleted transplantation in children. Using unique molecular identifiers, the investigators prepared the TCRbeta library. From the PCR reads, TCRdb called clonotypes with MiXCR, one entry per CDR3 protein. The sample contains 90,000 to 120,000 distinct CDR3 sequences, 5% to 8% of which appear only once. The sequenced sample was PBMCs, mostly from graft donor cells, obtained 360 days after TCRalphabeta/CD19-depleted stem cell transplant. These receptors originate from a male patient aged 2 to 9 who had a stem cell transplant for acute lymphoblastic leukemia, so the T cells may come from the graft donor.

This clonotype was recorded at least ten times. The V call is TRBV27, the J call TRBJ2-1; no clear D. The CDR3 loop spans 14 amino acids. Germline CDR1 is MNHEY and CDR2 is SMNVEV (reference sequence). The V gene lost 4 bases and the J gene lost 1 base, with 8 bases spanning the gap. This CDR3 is CASSSGLSYNEQFF. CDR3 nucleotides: TGTGCCAGCAGTTCCGGGCTTTCCTACAATGAGCAGTTCTTC.

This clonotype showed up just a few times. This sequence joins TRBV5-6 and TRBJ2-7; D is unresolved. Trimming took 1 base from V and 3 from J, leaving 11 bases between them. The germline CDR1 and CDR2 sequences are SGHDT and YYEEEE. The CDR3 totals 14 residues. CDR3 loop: CASSLKADFYEQYF. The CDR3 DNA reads TGTGCCAGCAGCTTGAAAGCCGACTTCTACGAGCAGTACTTC.

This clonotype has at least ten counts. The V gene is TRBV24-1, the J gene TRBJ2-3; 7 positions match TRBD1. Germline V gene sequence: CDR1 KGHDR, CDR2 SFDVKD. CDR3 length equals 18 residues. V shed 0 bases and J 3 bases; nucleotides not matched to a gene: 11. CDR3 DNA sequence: TGTGCCACCAGTGATTTGCCGGAGGACAGGTATACAACAGATACGCAGTATTTT. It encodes CATSDLPEDRYTTDTQYF.

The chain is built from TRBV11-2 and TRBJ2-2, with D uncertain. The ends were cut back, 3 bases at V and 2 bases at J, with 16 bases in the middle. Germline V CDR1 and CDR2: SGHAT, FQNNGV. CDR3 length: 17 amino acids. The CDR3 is CASSFGVRIPNTGELFF. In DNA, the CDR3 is TGTGCCAGCAGCTTTGGAGTGCGGATCCCAAACACCGGGGAGCTGTTTTTT. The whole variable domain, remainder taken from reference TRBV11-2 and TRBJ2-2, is EAGVAQSPRYKIIEKRQSVAFWCNPISGHATLYWYQQILGQGPKLLIQFQNNGVVDDSQLPKDRFSAERLKGVDSTLKIQPAKLEDSAVYLCASSFGVRIPNTGELFFGEGSRLTVL.

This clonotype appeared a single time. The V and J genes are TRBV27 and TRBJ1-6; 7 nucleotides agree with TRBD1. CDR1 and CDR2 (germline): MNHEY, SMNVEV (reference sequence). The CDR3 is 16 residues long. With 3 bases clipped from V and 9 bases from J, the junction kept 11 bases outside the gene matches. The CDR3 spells CASSLRGREGISPLHF. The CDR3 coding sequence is TGTGCCAGCAGTTTGAGGGGGCGGGAGGGGATTTCACCCCTCCACTTT.